The 14 T cell receptor beta chains in this list originate from one sample, sequenced in a study of T cells after yellow fever vaccination (dated by TCRdb to between 2018 and 2020). The treatment or condition label, as the study defines it: live attenuated yellow fever vaccine strain. The library was generated by 5' RACE. Sequencing instrument: Illumina HiSeq 2500. TCRdb handled the public reads itself, with Q25 trimming in fastp and clone calling in MiXCR, and kept productive beta chains. For every CDR3 protein sequence, its rows merge into one entry that carries the most common genes and DNA. Here the sample has fewer than 650,000 distinct CDR3 sequences; 20% to 25% occur a single time. Approximately 16% of the sample rests with the top ten. The material sequenced was PBMCs, taken 20 to 25 days after the first yellow fever vaccination. Receptors were obtained from a man aged 18 to 35 who received the YFV17D yellow fever vaccine.

This clonotype appeared a few times. J is TRBJ1-4 and V is TRBV6-1, with no clear D. Per germline, CDR1 MNHNS and CDR2 SASEGT. The CDR3 sequence is 12 residues long. V was clipped by 8 bases and J by 8 bases, with 12 bases between them. The CDR3 bases are TGTGCCAGCGTTAGTTTAGAAGAAAAACTGTTTTTT. Its translation: CASVSLEEKLFF.

The J gene is TRBJ2-2, the V gene TRBV12-3 or TRBV12-4; D may be TRBD2 (6 bases). The CDR3 contains 13 residues. The germline V and J ends were trimmed by 8 bases and 2 bases, with 9 bases remaining between them. This chain's CDR3 is CASRDFNTGELFF. CDR3 nucleotides: TGTGCCAGCCGGGACTTCAACACCGGGGAGCTGTTTTTT.

A few counts support this clonotype. The chain has TRBV6-1 and TRBJ2-3; no clear D gene. Trimming pared 6 bases from V and 5 bases from J, leaving 12 bases between. This CDR3 has 13 residues. Germline V CDR1 and CDR2: MNHNS, SASEGT. The CDR3 is CASREIRVDTQYF. As DNA, the CDR3 is TGTGCCAGCAGGGAAATTAGGGTAGATACGCAGTATTTT.

The rearrangement uses TRBV6-5 and TRBJ2-1, with D perhaps TRBD1 or TRBD2 (6 bases each). This CDR3 region has 15 residues. CDR1 is MNHEY and CDR2 is SVGAGI in the germline V gene. Trimming cost V 0 bases and J 5 bases, with 11 bases left between them. This CDR3 is CASSYSRGRNNEQFF. The CDR3 nucleotides are TGTGCCAGCAGTTACTCACGGGGGCGAAACAATGAGCAGTTCTTC.

The J gene is TRBJ1-1, the V gene TRBV11-2; possibly TRBD1 for D (5 bases). CDR3 size: 15 residues. Deletions cut 9 bases from V and 0 bases from J, with 17 bases between. Germline values: CDR1 SGHAT, CDR2 FQNNGV. CDR3 nucleotide sequence: TGTGCCAGTAGACTATCGGGACTATTGAACACTGAAGCTTTCTTT. Amino acids: CASRLSGLLNTEAFF.

The CDR3 loop reads CASSVAPGAYEQYF. The CDR3 coding sequence is TGTGCCAGCAGCGTAGCTCCAGGCGCCTACGAGCAGTACTTC. The V call is TRBV9, the J call TRBJ2-7; D not resolved. From germline, CDR1 is SGDLS and CDR2 YYNGEE. V was cut by 0 bases and J by 2 bases, with 9 bases left in between. The CDR3 extends over 14 amino acids.

The genes are TRBV5-1 and TRBJ1-2; TRBD1 aligns across 8 bases. The V and J ends lost 4 bases and 6 bases, in that order; junction bases with no gene match: 8. The germline V gene encodes CDR1 SGHRS and CDR2 YFSETQ. The length of the CDR3 is 14 residues. DNA of the CDR3: TGCGCCAGCAGCATTGGACAGGGTGGAAATGGCTACACCTTC. It specifies CASSIGQGGNGYTF.

In this sample, this clonotype turned up a few times. The chain couples TRBV6-2 or TRBV6-3 to TRBJ2-2; no firm D call. The germline CDR1 and CDR2 sequences are MNHEY and SVGEGT. The length of the CDR3 is 12 residues. Trimming shortened V by 5 bases and J by 4 bases, and 5 bases separated the two germline ends. DNA of the CDR3: TGTGCCAGCAGTGACCTCACCGGGGAGCTGTTTTTT. Translating it yields CASSDLTGELFF.

This clonotype has a single count. The J gene is TRBJ1-5, the V gene TRBV30, with unresolved D. Germline V gene data show CDR1 as GTSNPN and CDR2 as SVGIG (reference sequence). The CDR3 loop spans 15 amino acids. V dropped 5 bases and J dropped 7 bases, with 21 bases sitting between them. This CDR3 is CAWGPPPGSGQPQHF. CDR3 coding DNA: TGTGCCTGGGGTCCCCCACCGGGCTCGGGACAGCCCCAGCATTTT.

This CDR3 is CASSRGFNEKLFF. CDR3 sequence (DNA): TGTGCCAGTTCCAGAGGGTTTAATGAAAAACTGTTTTTT. The rearrangement joins TRBV7-2 to TRBJ1-4; D not certain. This CDR3 is built from 13 residues. The germline V gene encodes CDR1 SGHTA and CDR2 FQGNSA. Trimming took 9 bases from V and 4 from J, leaving 12 bases between them.

Only a few counts were recorded for this clonotype. The rearrangement links TRBV4-1 to TRBJ2-3, with TRBD2 identical over 8 bases. The CDR3 is 17 residues long. V was pared by 2 bases and J by 5 bases, with 12 bases of the junction left unmatched. Germline V lookup: CDR1 MGHRA, CDR2 YSYEKL. This CDR3 reads CASSQTFTGTRGDTQYF. CDR3 sequence (DNA): TGCGCCAGCAGCCAAACTTTCACCGGGACTAGAGGAGATACGCAGTATTTT.

This clonotype was detected a few times. The chain uses TRBV6-5 and TRBJ2-7; 7 bases map to TRBD1. The junction had 6 bases not matched to a gene; V was cut back by 0 bases and J by 7 bases. The CDR3 is 14 residues long. In germline, CDR1 is MNHEY, CDR2 SVGAGI. The CDR3 sequence: CASSYSRGPQEQYF. In DNA form, the CDR3 reads TGTGCCAGCAGTTACTCGAGGGGGCCGCAGGAGCAGTACTTC.

The genes are TRBV5-6 and TRBJ2-2; D is ambiguous. CDR3 length: 15 amino acids. Deletions cut 0 bases from V and 4 bases from J, with 10 bases between. Per germline, CDR1 SGHDT and CDR2 YYEEEE. The CDR3 region is CASSLGWGGTGELFF. CDR3 nucleotides: TGTGCCAGCAGCTTGGGCTGGGGTGGCACCGGGGAGCTGTTTTTT.

Comments on this clonotype: The junction and the germline gene differ at one end; a read error may be behind it. This chain links TRBV12-3 or TRBV12-4 with TRBJ1-1; D unresolved. The CDR3 runs to 14 residues. The CDR3 DNA follows: TGTACCAGCAGACGGTCGGGGATAGGAACTGAAGCTTTCTTT. It translates to CTSRRSGIGTEAFF.